A selection of T cell receptor beta chains follows, all from one sample in a study of T cells in Graves' hyperthyroidism and ophthalmopathy. TCRdb re-analysed the multiplex PCR reads in MiXCR, keeping a single row per CDR3 protein. Here the sample spans about 610,000 distinct CDR3 sequences, approximately 14% being singletons. Input material: blood. The receptors were gathered from a woman in her thirties or forties with Graves' ophthalmopathy. The CDR3 runs from the conserved cysteine through the conserved F or W. A clone size is listed for some rows: how often the clone was seen (once, few, many), or a class if it is expanded.

v_call: TRBV6-5; clone_size: many; j_call: TRBJ2-1; cdr3_aa: CASSLREVGQFF
v_call: TRBV9; clone_size: many; j_call: TRBJ2-5; cdr3_aa: CASSPEVEETQYF
v_call: TRBV12-3/TRBV12-4; clone_size: many; j_call: TRBJ1-5; cdr3_aa: CASSHRDSNQPQHF
v_call: TRBV12-3/TRBV12-4; clone_size: NA; j_call: TRBJ1-5; cdr3_aa: CASSTLKGGGNQPQHF
v_call: TRBV28; clone_size: many; j_call: TRBJ2-5; cdr3_aa: CATYPGPKETQYF
v_call: TRBV28; clone_size: many; j_call: TRBJ2-7; cdr3_aa: CASSFSQGPYEQYF
v_call: TRBV5-1; clone_size: many; j_call: TRBJ2-7; cdr3_aa: CASSLGQKDEQYF
v_call: TRBV19; clone_size: few; j_call: TRBJ2-5; cdr3_aa: CASSIAGAEETQYF
v_call: TRBV10-3; clone_size: many; j_call: TRBJ1-5; cdr3_aa: CAISESGGHSNQPQHF
v_call: TRBV6-2/TRBV6-3; clone_size: NA; j_call: TRBJ1-1; cdr3_aa: CASRAPDRSILKRTEAFF
v_call: TRBV9; clone_size: NA; j_call: TRBJ2-2; cdr3_aa: CASSRASGRDTGELFF
v_call: TRBV6-1; clone_size: NA; j_call: TRBJ2-5; cdr3_aa: CASMVAGDQETQYF
v_call: TRBV5-1; clone_size: few; j_call: TRBJ2-6; cdr3_aa: CASRDRTPFSGANVLTF
v_call: TRBV2; clone_size: many; j_call: TRBJ2-7; cdr3_aa: CASAGGGYEQYF
v_call: TRBV6-2/TRBV6-3; clone_size: many; j_call: TRBJ2-5; cdr3_aa: CASSSPNRKTQYF
v_call: TRBV29-1; clone_size: many; j_call: TRBJ2-7; cdr3_aa: CSVGTASYEQYF
v_call: TRBV2; clone_size: many; j_call: TRBJ1-1; cdr3_aa: CASGNWNTEAFF
v_call: TRBV7-9; clone_size: many; j_call: TRBJ2-5; cdr3_aa: CASSLPPQETQYF